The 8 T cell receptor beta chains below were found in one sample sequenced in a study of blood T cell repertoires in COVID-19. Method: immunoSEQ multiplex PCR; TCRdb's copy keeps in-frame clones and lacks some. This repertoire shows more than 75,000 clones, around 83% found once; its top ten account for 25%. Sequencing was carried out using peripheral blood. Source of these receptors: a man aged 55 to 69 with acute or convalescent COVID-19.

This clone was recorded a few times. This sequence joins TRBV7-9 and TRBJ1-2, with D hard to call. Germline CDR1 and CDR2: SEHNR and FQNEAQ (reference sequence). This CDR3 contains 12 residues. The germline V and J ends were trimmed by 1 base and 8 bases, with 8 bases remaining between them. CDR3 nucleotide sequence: TGTGCCAGCAGCTTAGTTCGTGAGGGCTACACCTTC. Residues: CASSLVREGYTF.

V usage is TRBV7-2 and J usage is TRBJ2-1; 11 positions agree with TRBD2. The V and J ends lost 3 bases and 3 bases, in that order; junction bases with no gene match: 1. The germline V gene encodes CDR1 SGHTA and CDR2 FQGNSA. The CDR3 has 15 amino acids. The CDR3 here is CASSFSGGGYNEQFF. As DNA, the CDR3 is TGTGCCAGCAGCTTTAGCGGGGGGGGCTACAATGAGCAGTTCTTC. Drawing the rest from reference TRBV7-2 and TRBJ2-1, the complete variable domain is GAGVSQSPSNKVTEKGKDVELRCDPISGHTALYWYRQSLGQGLEFLIYFQGNSAPDKSGLPSDRFSAERTGGSVSTLTIQRTQQEDSAVYLCASSFSGGGYNEQFFGPGTRLTVL.

CDR3 loop: CASSFRVGQPQHF. In DNA form, the CDR3 reads TGTGCCAGCAGCTTTCGGGTCGGGCAGCCCCAGCATTTT. The rearrangement joins TRBV7-2 to TRBJ1-5; D ambiguous. The V gene lost 3 bases and the J gene lost 7 bases, with 10 bases spanning the gap. Germline V CDR1 and CDR2: SGHTA, FQGNSA. This CDR3 has 13 amino acids.

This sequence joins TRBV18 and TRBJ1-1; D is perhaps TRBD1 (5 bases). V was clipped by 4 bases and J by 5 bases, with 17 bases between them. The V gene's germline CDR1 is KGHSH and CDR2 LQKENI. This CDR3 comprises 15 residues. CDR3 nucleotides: TGTGCCAGCTCACGAGAGGGACTCCGTAGTACTGAAGCTTTCTTT. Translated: CASSREGLRSTEAFF.

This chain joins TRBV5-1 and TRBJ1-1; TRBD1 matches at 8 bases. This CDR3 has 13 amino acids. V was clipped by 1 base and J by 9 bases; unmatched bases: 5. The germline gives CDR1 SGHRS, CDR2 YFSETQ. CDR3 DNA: TGCGCCAGCAGCTTGAGGACAGGGTTGAAAGCTTTCTTT. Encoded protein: CASSLRTGLKAFF. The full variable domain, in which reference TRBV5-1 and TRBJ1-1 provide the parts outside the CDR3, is KAGVTQTPRYLIKTRGQQVTLSCSPISGHRSVSWYQQTPGQGLQFLFEYFSETQRNKGNFPGRFSGRQFSNSRSEMNVSTLELGDSALYLCASSLRTGLKAFFGQGTRLTVV.

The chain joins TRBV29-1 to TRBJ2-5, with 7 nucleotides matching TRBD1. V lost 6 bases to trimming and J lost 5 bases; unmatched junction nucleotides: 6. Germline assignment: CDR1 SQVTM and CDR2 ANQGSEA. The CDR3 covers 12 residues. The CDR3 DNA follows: TGCAGCGTGACAGGGATGATGGAGACCCAGTACTTC. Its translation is CSVTGMMETQYF.

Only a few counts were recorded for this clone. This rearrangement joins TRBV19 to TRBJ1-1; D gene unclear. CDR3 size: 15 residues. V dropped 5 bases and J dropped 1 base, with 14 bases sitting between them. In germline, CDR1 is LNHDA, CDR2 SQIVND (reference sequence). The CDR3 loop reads CASSPGVATNTEAFF. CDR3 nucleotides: TGTGCCAGTAGTCCCGGGGTAGCTACGAACACTGAAGCTTTCTTT.

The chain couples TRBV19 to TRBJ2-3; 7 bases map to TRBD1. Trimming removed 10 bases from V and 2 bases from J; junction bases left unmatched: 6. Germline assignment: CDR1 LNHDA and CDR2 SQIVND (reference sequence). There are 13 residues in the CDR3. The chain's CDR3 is CATRQGSTDTQYF. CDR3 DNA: TGTGCCACCCGACAGGGTTCCACAGATACGCAGTATTTT.